A single sample is the source of the 9 T cell receptor beta chains below, sequenced in a study of CD4 T cells in relation to SARS-CoV-2 and coronaviruses. Sequenced by immunoSEQ multiplex PCR; TCRdb stores in-frame clones only, minus some. The sample consists of around 28,000 clones, around 80% of them appearing once. No antigen is known for these receptors. The specimen was memory CD4+ T cells from PBMCs, cultured in vitro. The source of these receptors is an adult with COVID-19.

V usage is TRBV6-1 and J usage is TRBJ1-5; D gene unclear. In germline, CDR1 is MNHNS, CDR2 SASEGT. CDR3 size: 17 residues. The V gene lost 3 bases and the J gene lost 0 bases, with 15 bases spanning the gap. The CDR3 here is CASSDSGVGYSNQPQHF. As DNA, the CDR3 is TGTGCCAGCAGTGATTCCGGGGTAGGGTATAGCAATCAGCCCCAGCATTTT.

The genes are TRBV24-1 and TRBJ2-1, with 7 bases aligning to TRBD2. This CDR3 is built from 16 residues. Trimming took 2 bases from V and 6 from J; bases not matched to a gene: 9. The germline V gene encodes CDR1 KGHDR and CDR2 SFDVKD. The CDR3 region has the DNA TGTGCCACCAGTGATTACGGGGCGGGAGTCAGCAATGAGCAGTTCTTC. Translating it yields CATSDYGAGVSNEQFF.

The rearrangement joins TRBV5-1 to TRBJ1-2, with 7 bases lining up with TRBD1. V shed 4 bases, J shed 6 bases, and the junction held 6 bases outside the gene matches. The CDR3 is made up of 13 amino acids. Germline assignment: CDR1 SGHRS and CDR2 YFSETQ. CDR3 sequence: CASSGLGTDGYTF. CDR3 nucleotides: TGCGCCAGCAGCGGGCTGGGGACAGATGGCTACACCTTC.

J is TRBJ2-5 and V is TRBV13, with no clear D. Germline lookup yields CDR1 PRHDT and CDR2 FYEKMQ (reference sequence). Trimming took 4 bases from V and 5 from J, leaving 5 bases between them. CDR3 length equals 11 residues. In DNA, the CDR3 is TGTGCCAGCAGCTCCAGCGAGACCCAGTACTTC. Translated: CASSSSETQYF.

The chain joins TRBV28 to TRBJ1-6; no clear D. Germline values: CDR1 MDHEN, CDR2 SYDVKM. CDR3 length: 14 amino acids. V dropped 6 bases and J dropped 0 bases, with 6 bases sitting between them. CDR3 DNA sequence: TGTGCCAGCAGGCCGGGCTCCTATAATTCACCCCTCCACTTT. Translating it yields CASRPGSYNSPLHF. The entire variable domain, with the rest obtained from reference TRBV28 and TRBJ1-6, is as follows: DVKVTQSSRYLVKRTGEKVFLECVQDMDHENMFWYRQDPGLGLRLIYFSYDVKMKEKGDIPEGYSVSREKKERFSLILESASTNQTSMYLCASRPGSYNSPLHFGNGTRLTVT.

The rearrangement links TRBV20-1 to TRBJ1-1; 7 nucleotides line up with TRBD1. J gave up 4 bases and V 4 bases, and 0 bases lay outside the gene matches. The CDR3 loop spans 11 amino acids. The germline V gene has CDR1 DFQATT and CDR2 SNEGSKA (reference sequence). In DNA, the CDR3 is TGCAGTGCTACAGGGGGCACTGAAGCTTTCTTT. Its translation is CSATGGTEAFF.

V gene TRBV2 combines with J gene TRBJ2-5; 10 bases match TRBD1. Germline lookup yields CDR1 SNHLY and CDR2 FYNNEI. V trimming: 7 bases; J trimming: 5 bases; junction bases outside the gene matches: 7. The CDR3 runs 14 residues. The CDR3 protein is CASTPGQGYETQYF. CDR3 nucleotides: TGTGCCAGCACCCCGGGACAGGGGTACGAGACCCAGTACTTC.

The chain couples TRBV6-5 to TRBJ1-2; D unresolved. There are 14 residues in the CDR3. From germline, CDR1 is MNHEY and CDR2 SVGAGI. V was shortened by 6 bases and J by 4 bases, with 15 bases between the two germline ends. This chain's CDR3 is CASRSRSSLYGYTF. The DNA for the CDR3 is TGTGCCAGCAGATCCCGGTCATCACTCTATGGCTACACCTTC.

The chain is built from TRBV9 and TRBJ2-3, with D possibly being TRBD2 (5 bases). The CDR3 consists of 15 residues. Trimming took off 4 bases at V and 0 bases at J, with 12 bases between the two ends. Germline V gives CDR1 SGDLS, CDR2 YYNGEE. DNA of the CDR3: TGTGCCAGCAGCAGAAACGGGGAGAGCACAGATACGCAGTATTTT. It translates to CASSRNGESTDTQYF.